These T cell receptor beta chains were read from a single sample in a study of type 1 regulatory T cells. MiXCR, run by TCRdb on the reads, gives a single entry per CDR3 protein. The table includes 75,000 to 100,000 distinct CDR3 sequences, roughly 28% detected once. The sample taken for sequencing was CD4+ T cells, either the whole sample or a sorted fraction (not recorded which). The receptor set was obtained from a human donor in good health. CDR3s include the opening cysteine and the closing phenylalanine or tryptophan. Fields, in order: J gene, V gene, D gene, clone size, CDR3 length, CDR3 DNA, CDR3 protein. The D gene is left open where the match is weak. A clone size is listed for some rows: how often the clone was seen (once, few, many), or a class if it is expanded.

J: TRBJ1-1
V: TRBV4-1
D: NA
size: NA
length: 14
DNA: TGCGCCAGCAGCCATCTTCCGGGATACACTGAAGCTTTCTTT
CDR3: CASSHLPGYTEAFF

J: TRBJ2-7
V: TRBV6-2/TRBV6-3
D: TRBD2
size: NA
length: 16
DNA: TGTGCCAGCAGTACCGGAACTGTAGCGGGAGCACCCGAGCAGTACTTC
CDR3: CASSTGTVAGAPEQYF

J: TRBJ2-1
V: TRBV5-1
D: TRBD2
size: NA
length: 16
DNA: TGCGCCAGCAGCGCCGAGGGACTAGCGGGAAACAATGAGCAGTTCTTC
CDR3: CASSAEGLAGNNEQFF

J: TRBJ2-5
V: TRBV29-1
D: NA
size: NA
length: 12
DNA: TGCAGCGTTTCAGGGTCGGAAGAGACCCAGTACTTC
CDR3: CSVSGSEETQYF

J: TRBJ1-1
V: TRBV29-1
D: TRBD1
size: few
length: 13
DNA: TGCAGCGTTGAGTGGGACAGGAACACTGAAGCTTTCTTT
CDR3: CSVEWDRNTEAFF

J: TRBJ2-3
V: TRBV28
D: TRBD2
size: NA
length: 17
DNA: TGTGCCAGCAGTCCCCCGGGTTTGGCGGGAGGGCCAGATACGCAGTATTTT
CDR3: CASSPPGLAGGPDTQYF

J: TRBJ2-7
V: TRBV7-2
D: NA
size: few
length: 13
DNA: TGTGCCAGCAGCTTAGGATACTCCTACGAGCAGTACTTC
CDR3: CASSLGYSYEQYF

J: TRBJ2-7
V: TRBV20-1
D: TRBD1
size: few
length: 14
DNA: TGCAGTGCTACCCTCCGTCAGGGGGTCTACGAGCAGTACTTC
CDR3: CSATLRQGVYEQYF

J: TRBJ2-1
V: TRBV12-3/TRBV12-4
D: NA
size: NA
length: 13
DNA: TGTGCCAGCAGTCGGGTGGCCTACAATGAGCAGTTCTTC
CDR3: CASSRVAYNEQFF

J: TRBJ2-5
V: TRBV5-1
D: NA
size: NA
length: 14
DNA: TGCGCCAGCAGCTCGACAGGCGACCAAGAGACCCAGTACTTC
CDR3: CASSSTGDQETQYF

J: TRBJ2-2
V: TRBV29-1
D: TRBD1
size: few
length: 13
DNA: TGCAGCGTGGGGACAGGGGGCACCGGGGAGCTGTTTTTT
CDR3: CSVGTGGTGELFF

J: TRBJ1-5
V: TRBV6-2/TRBV6-3
D: NA
size: few
length: 13
DNA: TGTGCCAGCAGTTTTGGGAACAATCAGCCCCAGCATTTT
CDR3: CASSFGNNQPQHF

J: TRBJ2-5
V: TRBV20-1
D: NA
size: few
length: 12
DNA: TGCAGTGCAAGTGGGGGTGGGGAGACCCAGTACTTC
CDR3: CSASGGGETQYF

J: TRBJ2-7
V: TRBV7-2
D: NA
size: NA
length: 16
DNA: TGTGCCAGCAGCATCCTATGGTCGGACAGGGAGGGGGAGCAGTACTTC
CDR3: CASSILWSDREGEQYF

J: TRBJ1-2
V: TRBV5-1
D: NA
size: NA
length: 14
DNA: TGCGCCAGCAGCTTGGCCGAGGGAAACTATGGCTACACCTTC
CDR3: CASSLAEGNYGYTF

J: TRBJ2-7
V: TRBV6-2/TRBV6-3
D: TRBD2
size: NA
length: 14
DNA: TGTGCCAGCAGAAATCCCGGGACTAGCAATGAGCAGTACTTC
CDR3: CASRNPGTSNEQYF

J: TRBJ1-1
V: TRBV29-1
D: NA
size: NA
length: 13
DNA: TGCAGCGTCTTCGGTGGGGCGGCCACTGAAGCTTTCTTT
CDR3: CSVFGGAATEAFF

J: TRBJ1-1
V: TRBV20-1
D: NA
size: NA
length: 14
DNA: TGCAGTGCTAGTGACCTCCGGGCCGCATCTGAAGCTTTCTTT
CDR3: CSASDLRAASEAFF

J: TRBJ2-5
V: TRBV20-1
D: NA
size: few
length: 12
DNA: TGCAGTGCACTCCCAGGGTCGGAGACCCAGTACTTC
CDR3: CSALPGSETQYF

J: TRBJ2-6
V: TRBV20-1
D: NA
size: NA
length: 14
DNA: TGCAGTGGTGTCGGGGGCTCTGGGGCCAACGTCCTGACTTTC
CDR3: CSGVGGSGANVLTF

J: TRBJ2-7
V: TRBV29-1
D: NA
size: few
length: 16
DNA: TGCAGCGTTGCCGGAGAAGGAGGAGGGAAGTCCTACGAGCAGTACTTC
CDR3: CSVAGEGGGKSYEQYF

J: TRBJ2-1
V: TRBV30
D: TRBD1
size: few
length: 13
DNA: TGTGCCTGGGGACAGGGTTTCAGCAATGAGCAGTTCTTC
CDR3: CAWGQGFSNEQFF

J: TRBJ2-7
V: TRBV11-2
D: TRBD2
size: few
length: 15
DNA: TGTGCCAGCAGCTCCACGGACGGCGGGAGCTACGAGCAGTACTTC
CDR3: CASSSTDGGSYEQYF

J: TRBJ2-1
V: TRBV7-2
D: NA
size: NA
length: 16
DNA: TGTGCCAGCAGCTTAGCGTTTGGTAACAGTGGCGATGAGCAGTTCTTC
CDR3: CASSLAFGNSGDEQFF

J: TRBJ1-2
V: TRBV30
D: NA
size: many
length: 13
DNA: TGTGCCTGGAGCAGGGGTGTCAACTATGGCTACACCTTC
CDR3: CAWSRGVNYGYTF

J: TRBJ2-7
V: TRBV7-2
D: NA
size: few
length: 14
DNA: TGTGCCAGCAGCTTAAGTCAGGGGACCTACGAGCAGTACTTC
CDR3: CASSLSQGTYEQYF

J: TRBJ2-5
V: TRBV20-1
D: TRBD2
size: few
length: 17
DNA: TGCAGTGCTAGTCCTACCTCGCGCGGAGCGGGAATAGAGACCCAGTACTTC
CDR3: CSASPTSRGAGIETQYF

J: TRBJ1-1
V: TRBV10-3
D: TRBD1
size: few
length: 14
DNA: TGTGCCATCAGGGCGGGACAGGCGAACACTGAAGCTTTCTTT
CDR3: CAIRAGQANTEAFF

J: TRBJ2-2
V: TRBV20-1
D: TRBD2
size: NA
length: 15
DNA: TGCAGTGCTAGTGATCGCGGGAGAAGGGCCGGGGAGCTGTTTTTT
CDR3: CSASDRGRRAGELFF

J: TRBJ2-7
V: TRBV24-1
D: NA
size: many
length: 13
DNA: TGTGCCACCAGTGATTTGGGGTCAAGCGAGCAGTACTTC
CDR3: CATSDLGSSEQYF

J: TRBJ2-7
V: TRBV6-1
D: NA
size: NA
length: 12
DNA: TGTGCCAGCAGTGAAGCGGGGACGAGGCAGTACTTC
CDR3: CASSEAGTRQYF

J: TRBJ2-7
V: TRBV5-1
D: TRBD1
size: NA
length: 14
DNA: TGCGCCAGCAGACCCGGACAGGGGGTACACGAGCAGTACTTC
CDR3: CASRPGQGVHEQYF

J: TRBJ2-1
V: TRBV12-3/TRBV12-4
D: TRBD1
size: NA
length: 14
DNA: TGTGCCAGCAGAACAGGGGGGACCTACAATGAGCAGTTCTTC
CDR3: CASRTGGTYNEQFF

J: TRBJ2-1
V: TRBV5-1
D: TRBD2
size: NA
length: 15
DNA: TGCGCCAGCAGCTGGGGACTAGCGGCCAACAATGAGCAGTTCTTC
CDR3: CASSWGLAANNEQFF

J: TRBJ1-5
V: TRBV20-1
D: NA
size: few
length: 13
DNA: TGCAGTGCTAGAGATTGGGACCAAGGGCCCCAGCATTTT
CDR3: CSARDWDQGPQHF

J: TRBJ2-5
V: TRBV27
D: NA
size: NA
length: 15
DNA: TGTGCCAGCAGTTTATTGTCAGGGCAGGGGGAGACCCAGTACTTC
CDR3: CASSLLSGQGETQYF

J: TRBJ2-5
V: TRBV5-1
D: TRBD2
size: few
length: 16
DNA: TGCGCCAGCAGTATCACTAGCGGGAGTATGTTGGAGACCCAGTACTTC
CDR3: CASSITSGSMLETQYF

J: TRBJ2-1
V: TRBV20-1
D: TRBD2
size: NA
length: 15
DNA: TGCAGTGCTAGAGCCACTAGCGGGGGATACAATGAGCAGTTCTTC
CDR3: CSARATSGGYNEQFF

J: TRBJ1-1
V: TRBV5-1
D: NA
size: few
length: 18
DNA: TGCGCCAGCAGCTTGGAGCCCAGGGGTCCTCTTATGAACACTGAAGCTTTCTTT
CDR3: CASSLEPRGPLMNTEAFF

J: TRBJ1-1
V: TRBV3-1
D: NA
size: few
length: 17
DNA: TGTGCCAGCAGCCAAGATCCGGTTCCGGGGGGTTTCACTGAAGCTTTCTTT
CDR3: CASSQDPVPGGFTEAFF

J: TRBJ1-3
V: TRBV12-3/TRBV12-4
D: TRBD1
size: NA
length: 15
DNA: TGTGCCAGCAGTTTGGGGACAGGGTTAGGAAACACCATATATTTT
CDR3: CASSLGTGLGNTIYF

J: TRBJ2-7
V: TRBV12-3/TRBV12-4
D: TRBD2
size: many
length: 15
DNA: TGTGCCAGCAGTCCTTGGACTAGCGGGAGACAGGAGCAGTACTTC
CDR3: CASSPWTSGRQEQYF

J: TRBJ1-6
V: TRBV20-1
D: NA
size: few
length: 14
DNA: TGCAGTGCCACCTTAGGGGACGTGAATTCACCCCTCCACTTT
CDR3: CSATLGDVNSPLHF